The present entry profiles one T cell receptor (beta chain) with its context. CDR3 length equals 13 residues. Trimming took off 5 bases at V and 11 bases at J, with 18 bases between the two ends. Germline V gives CDR1 SGHNT, CDR2 YENEEA. The data originate from a study of blood T cell repertoires in COVID-19. Study-level information: COVID-19 samples from acute and convalescent phases originated in the United States, Italy and Spain. T cells, B-cell-depleted T cells, or PBMCs supplied cDNA or gDNA.

As handled by the study authors: Reference gene primer amplification yielded estimated nucleated cell counts. Libraries were prepared by immunoSEQ multiplex PCR; TCRdb keeps only in-frame clonotypes and omits some of them. V and J calls and clone size come straight from that table; D and trimming were deduced from the DNA. The table records around 700,000 clones, around 90% of them present only once. The chain couples TRBV11-3 to TRBJ1-1; a weak D match, TRBD1 (6 bases). Sequenced sample: peripheral blood. The origin of this receptor is a woman younger than 30 with acute or convalescent COVID-19. CDR3 in amino acids: CASSHTTEGVAFF. CDR3 coding DNA: TGTGCCAGCAGCCATACGACTGAGGGGGTCGCTTTCTTT.